What follows is one T cell receptor (beta chain) and its context. Its target is not known. These data are taken from a study of cytotoxic CD8 clonotypes in ibrutinib-treated CLL. On the study more broadly: The authors obtained response samples at a median of about 11 months of treatment, range 6 to 36.

Study findings and constraints: An increase in clonality occurred at ibrutinib response, followed by a return toward baseline at progression. Researchers report that baseline clonality outpaced age-matched healthy donors and tracked circulating CD8+ T-cell counts. For progressing versus sustained-remission patients, sampling times were not the same.

Only in-frame clones appear in the TCRdb table, and some are missing; sequencing was by immunoSEQ multiplex PCR. Of about 160,000 clones listed, roughly four fifths were seen once; the top ten hold roughly 2%. V gave up 5 bases and J gave up 8 bases; unmatched junction bases: 4. This CDR3 has 14 amino acids. Germline V CDR1 and CDR2: MNHEY, SVGAGI. This receptor was taken from a human donor with chronic lymphocytic leukemia. The chain recombines TRBV6-5 with TRBJ1-5, with TRBD1 matching over 12 bases. Sequences were derived from PBMCs, sampled after 12 months of ibrutinib treatment. The CDR3 sequence: CASSGDRGREPQHF. The DNA for the CDR3 is TGTGCCAGCAGTGGGGACAGGGGGCGAGAGCCCCAGCATTTT.